These 23 T cell receptor beta chains share one sample of origin, sequenced in a study of T cell responses to AZD1222 COVID-19 vaccine (dated by TCRdb to the early 2020s). The meaning of the sample's time point label: baseline before first vaccination. To prepare the library, the immunoSEQ multiplex PCR assay was applied. TCRdb limited this immuneACCESS table to in-frame rearrangements with V and J called. A share of clones is missing; checked studies link under half to unresolved V genes, and the rest is unexplained. For this sample the table gives 50,000 to 65,000 clones, of which about 90% were detected only once. Approximately 4.9% of the sample lies in the top ten. The sample consisted of peripheral blood, taken on day 0 of AZD1222 vaccination. The receptors derive from an adult in good health.

This chain connects TRBV25-1 to TRBJ1-2, with D maybe TRBD1 (6 bases). This CDR3 is built from 16 residues. V was trimmed by 3 bases and J by 4 bases, leaving 18 bases between them. Germline V CDR1 and CDR2: MGHDK, SYGVNS. The DNA of the CDR3 is TGTGCCAGCAGTGAGACCGGGACACTCGAGGGCTATGGCTACACCTTC. It specifies CASSETGTLEGYGYTF.

The rearrangement links TRBV6-5 to TRBJ2-5; either TRBD1 or TRBD2 may supply D (6 bases each). The CDR3 has 12 residues. V shed 10 bases and J shed 2 bases, with 11 bases lying between them. Germline CDR1 MNHEY, CDR2 SVGAGI. CDR3 residues: CAIRRGQETQYF. The DNA for the CDR3 is TGTGCCATCCGGAGGGGGCAAGAGACCCAGTACTTC.

V gene TRBV13 combines with J gene TRBJ2-5; TRBD2 is a possible D gene (6 bases). Germline V gene data show CDR1 as PRHDT and CDR2 as FYEKMQ (reference sequence). The CDR3 sequence is 17 residues long. V was pared by 5 bases and J by 0 bases, with 19 bases between. CDR3 nucleotides: TGTGCCAGCAGCCACAGACGGGCCGGGGGTTACCAAGAGACCCAGTACTTC. It yields the protein CASSHRRAGGYQETQYF.

The CDR3 DNA reads as TGCGCCAGCAGCCATCGTGAGCGGGGGGCCACAGATACGCAGTATTTT. It specifies CASSHRERGATDTQYF. This rearrangement joins TRBV5-1 to TRBJ2-3, with 9 bases aligning to TRBD2. The CDR3 is 16 amino acids. The junction had 8 bases not matched to a gene; V was cut back by 4 bases and J by 2 bases. Germline CDR1 reads SGHRS; CDR2 reads YFSETQ. Together with reference TRBV5-1 and TRBJ2-3, the CDR3 gives the full variable domain: KAGVTQTPRYLIKTRGQQVTLSCSPISGHRSVSWYQQTPGQGLQFLFEYFSETQRNKGNFPGRFSGRQFSNSRSEMNVSTLELGDSALYLCASSHRERGATDTQYFGPGTRLTVL.

The chain links TRBV10-3 to TRBJ1-1; tentative D call: TRBD1 (6 bases). The length of the CDR3 is 14 residues. Trimming took off 2 bases at V and 1 base at J, with 8 bases between the two ends. CDR1 and CDR2 from the germline V gene are ENHRY and SYGVKD. CDR3 protein: CAISEGTSNTEAFF. CDR3 bases: TGTGCCATCAGTGAGGGGACATCGAACACTGAAGCTTTCTTT.

The chain combines TRBV5-5 with TRBJ1-2; D uncertain. The V and J ends lost 0 bases and 5 bases respectively, with 8 bases between them. The CDR3 has 13 residues. CDR1 SGHKS and CDR2 YYEKEE come from the germline V gene (reference sequence). The CDR3 DNA reads TGTGCCAGCAGCTTGGGGGAGGTATATGGCTACACCTTC. Residues: CASSLGEVYGYTF.

This chain links TRBV5-6 with TRBJ2-7, with a weak D call TRBD2 (6 bases). The V gene's germline CDR1 is SGHDT and CDR2 YYEEEE. This CDR3 has 14 residues. Trimming left V 0 bases short and J 5 bases short, with 12 bases between. The CDR3 DNA reads TGTGCCAGCAGCTTGGACAAGGGACTCCACGAGCAGTACTTC. Its protein is CASSLDKGLHEQYF.

The chain uses TRBV2 and TRBJ1-4, with a possible D match to TRBD1 (6 bases). Trimming took 4 bases from V and 5 from J, leaving 14 bases between them. Germline-derived CDR1 and CDR2 are SNHLY and FYNNEI. The CDR3 loop spans 15 amino acids. CDR3 coding DNA: TGTGCCAGCAGTGTCGCGGGGGGGCGGAATGAAAAACTGTTTTTT. This gives the protein CASSVAGGRNEKLFF. Full variable domain (rest looked up from reference TRBV2 and TRBJ1-4): EPEVTQTPSHQVTQMGQEVILRCVPISNHLYFYWYRQILGQKVEFLVSFYNNEISEKSEIFDDQFSVERPDGSNFTLKIRSTKLEDSAMYFCASSVAGGRNEKLFFGSGTQLSVL.

This clone was seen only once. This chain joins TRBV7-2 and TRBJ2-7; no clear D. Germline V gives CDR1 SGHTA, CDR2 FQGNSA. Trimming removed 2 bases at V and 1 base at J, with 9 bases between. There are 14 residues in the CDR3. CDR3 protein: CASSLIPGSYEQYF. CDR3 in DNA: TGTGCCAGCAGCTTAATCCCGGGTTCCTACGAGCAGTACTTC.

V usage is TRBV7-2 and J usage is TRBJ1-1; 9 positions agree with TRBD1. Germline assignment: CDR1 SGHTA and CDR2 FQGNSA. Germline trimming cut 3 bases from V and 1 base from J; bases unmatched to any gene: 0. The CDR3 consists of 14 residues. This CDR3 is CASSLGQGNTEAFF. CDR3 bases: TGTGCCAGCAGCTTGGGACAGGGGAACACTGAAGCTTTCTTT.

In its sample, this clone was seen once. CDR3 DNA: TGTGCCAGTAGTACCCAAGGGGTTGGACCCCTCCACTTT. Translating it yields CASSTQGVGPLHF. The chain is built from TRBV19 and TRBJ1-6; D is perhaps TRBD1 (5 bases). This CDR3 is 13 amino acids long. CDR1 and CDR2 (germline): LNHDA, SQIVND (reference sequence). Trimming removed 4 bases from V and 12 bases from J, with 13 bases in between.

This chain joins TRBV5-8 and TRBJ1-3; D call uncertain. Trimming removed 1 base at V and 7 bases at J, with 3 bases between. Looked up from germline, CDR1 is SGHTS and CDR2 is YDEGEE. The CDR3 extends over 11 amino acids. CDR3 coding DNA: TGTGCCAGCAGCTTGCAGAACACCATATATTTT. Protein sequence: CASSLQNTIYF.

This clone was detected only a few times. The chain uses TRBV6-5 and TRBJ2-6; D not certain. The CDR3 extends over 13 amino acids. Trimming stripped 2 bases from V and 2 bases from J, with 1 base between. The germline V gene encodes CDR1 MNHEY and CDR2 SVGAGI. The CDR3 sequence: CASSYAGANVLTF. Here the CDR3 DNA reads TGTGCCAGCAGTTACGCTGGGGCCAACGTCCTGACTTTC.

This chain uses TRBV6-5 with TRBJ1-3; unclear D gene. The germline CDR1 and CDR2 sequences are MNHEY and SVGAGI. Trimming cost V 0 bases and J 2 bases, with 11 bases left between them. There are 16 residues in the CDR3. The CDR3, as DNA: TGTGCCAGCAGTTACTCGGTGCAACAACCTGGAAACACCATATATTTT. The encoded protein is CASSYSVQQPGNTIYF.

This chain links TRBV30 with TRBJ2-1; 7 bases are a match to TRBD2. The CDR3 is made up of 13 amino acids. Germline V gene lookup returns CDR1 GTSNPN and CDR2 SVGIG (reference sequence). The J segment lost 0 bases and the V segment lost 8 bases, leaving 4 bases of the junction unmatched. This chain's CDR3 is CAHGRSSYNEQFF. Written as DNA, the CDR3 is TGTGCCCACGGGAGGAGCTCCTACAATGAGCAGTTCTTC.

V usage is TRBV6-5 and J usage is TRBJ1-2; maybe TRBD1 (6 bases). V lost 10 bases, J lost 0 bases, and 9 bases lay in between. The length of the CDR3 is 12 residues. Germline V gene sequence: CDR1 MNHEY, CDR2 SVGAGI. CDR3 nucleotide sequence: TGTGCCACTAGACAGGCTAACTATGGCTACACCTTC. Translated: CATRQANYGYTF.

The chain employs TRBV25-1 and TRBJ2-1; possible D gene TRBD1, 6 bases. Trimming removed 5 bases from V and 8 bases from J, with 19 bases in between. The CDR3 runs to 15 residues. Germline V gene data show CDR1 as MGHDK and CDR2 as SYGVNS. CDR3 sequence reads: CASSTQLQGPHEQFF. CDR3 in DNA: TGTGCCAGCAGTACTCAACTACAGGGTCCCCATGAGCAGTTCTTC.

The gene calls are TRBV11-2 and TRBJ1-1; no firm D call. Germline V gives CDR1 SGHAT, CDR2 FQNNGV. Trimming pared 5 bases from V and 0 bases from J, leaving 10 bases between. The CDR3 length is 14 residues. CDR3 loop: CASSLGPLNTEAFF. CDR3 in DNA: TGTGCCAGCAGCCTTGGACCGCTGAACACTGAAGCTTTCTTT.

The rearrangement uses TRBV5-4 and TRBJ2-1; D gene uncertain. Trimming removed 2 bases at V and 8 bases at J, with 11 bases between. Per germline, CDR1 SGHNT and CDR2 YYREEE (reference sequence). The CDR3 is 13 amino acids. The chain's CDR3 is CASSFGTDDEQFF. DNA of the CDR3: TGTGCCAGCAGCTTCGGTACGGACGATGAGCAGTTCTTC. The full variable domain, completed using reference TRBV5-4 and TRBJ2-1, is ETGVTQSPTHLIKTRGQQVTLRCSSQSGHNTVSWYQQALGQGPQFIFQYYREEENGRGNFPPRFSGLQFPNYSSELNVNALELDDSALYLCASSFGTDDEQFFGPGTRLTVL.

The chain combines TRBV6-2 or TRBV6-3 with TRBJ1-1; D is unclear. This CDR3 has 14 amino acids. V gave up 2 bases and J gave up 5 bases, with 12 bases separating them. Germline lookup yields CDR1 MNHEY and CDR2 SVGEGT. CDR3 protein: CASSYRGMGTEAFF. The CDR3, as DNA: TGTGCCAGCAGTTACCGAGGGATGGGGACTGAAGCTTTCTTT.

The rearrangement links TRBV3-1 (or the pseudogene TRBV3-2) to TRBJ2-3; 10 bases line up with TRBD2. In germline, CDR1 is LGHDT, CDR2 YNNKEL (reference sequence). J gave up 2 bases and V 4 bases, and 3 bases lay outside the gene matches. This CDR3 is 15 amino acids long. The CDR3 region has the DNA TGTGCCAGCAGCCGGACTAGCGGAACCACAGATACGCAGTATTTT. This codes for CASSRTSGTTDTQYF.

V usage is TRBV19 and J usage is TRBJ1-2; the match to TRBD1 covers 12 bases. V trimming: 7 bases; J trimming: 6 bases; junction bases outside the gene matches: 12. Germline CDR1 and CDR2: LNHDA and SQIVND (reference sequence). The CDR3 has 16 amino acids. The CDR3 coding sequence is TGTGCCAGTACCCCGTCGGCCGGGACAGGGGGCAATGGCTACACCTTC. Translated: CASTPSAGTGGNGYTF.

This chain links TRBV27 with TRBJ1-5; 9 bases are shared with TRBD1. V shed 3 bases and J 4 bases; nucleotides not matched to a gene: 4. CDR3 size: 15 residues. CDR1 and CDR2 from the germline V gene are MNHEY and SMNVEV (reference sequence). The CDR3 nucleotides are TGTGCCAGCAGTTTCCTGACAGGGGGGAATCAGCCCCAGCATTTT. Protein product: CASSFLTGGNQPQHF.